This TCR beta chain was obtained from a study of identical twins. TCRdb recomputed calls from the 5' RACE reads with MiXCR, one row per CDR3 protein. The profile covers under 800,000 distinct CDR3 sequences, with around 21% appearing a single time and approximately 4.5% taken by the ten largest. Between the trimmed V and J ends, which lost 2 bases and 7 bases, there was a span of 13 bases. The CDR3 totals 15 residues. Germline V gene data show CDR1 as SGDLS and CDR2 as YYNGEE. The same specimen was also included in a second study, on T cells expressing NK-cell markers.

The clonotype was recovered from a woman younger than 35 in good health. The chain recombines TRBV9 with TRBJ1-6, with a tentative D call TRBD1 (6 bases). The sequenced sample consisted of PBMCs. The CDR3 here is CASSVSGGRNSPLHF. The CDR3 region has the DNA TGTGCCAGCAGCGTTAGTGGGGGGCGAAATTCACCCCTCCACTTT. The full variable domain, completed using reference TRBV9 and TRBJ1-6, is DSGVTQTPKHLITATGQRVTLRCSPRSGDLSVYWYQQSLDQGLQFLIQYYNGEERAKGNILERFSAQQFPDLHSELNLSSLELGDSALYFCASSVSGGRNSPLHFGNGTRLTVT.